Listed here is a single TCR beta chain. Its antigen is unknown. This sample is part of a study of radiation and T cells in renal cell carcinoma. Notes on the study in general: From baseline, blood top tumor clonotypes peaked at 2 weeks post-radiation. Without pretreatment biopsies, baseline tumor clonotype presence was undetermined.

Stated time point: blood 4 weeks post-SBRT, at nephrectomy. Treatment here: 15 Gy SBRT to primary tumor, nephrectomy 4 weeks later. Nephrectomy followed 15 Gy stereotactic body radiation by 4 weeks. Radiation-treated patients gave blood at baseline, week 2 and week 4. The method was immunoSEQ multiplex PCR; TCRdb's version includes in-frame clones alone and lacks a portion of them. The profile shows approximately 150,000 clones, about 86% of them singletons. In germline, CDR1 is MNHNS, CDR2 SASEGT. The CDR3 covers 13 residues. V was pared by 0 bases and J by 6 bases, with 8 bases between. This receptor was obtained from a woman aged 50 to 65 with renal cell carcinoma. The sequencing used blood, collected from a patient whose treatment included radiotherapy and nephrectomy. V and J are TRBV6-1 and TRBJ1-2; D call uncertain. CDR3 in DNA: TGTGCCAGCAGTGAAGCGCTTCCTAATGGCTACACCTTC. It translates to CASSEALPNGYTF.